This TCR beta chain was sequenced in a study of T cells in Graves' hyperthyroidism and ophthalmopathy (dated by TCRdb to between 2019 and 2020). With regard to the full study: Peripheral blood samples were taken at the time of initial diagnosis, prior to any treatment. To identify distinguishing TCR V-J signatures, a discovery cohort of around 100 patients was used, comprising some 45 with Graves' ophthalmopathy and some 60 with stable Graves' hyperthyroidism. Whether ophthalmopathy could be predicted prospectively was tested in an independent validation cohort made up of roughly 19 hyperthyroidism patients plus 17 patients who later progressed to ophthalmopathy. The 100 discovery patients were randomly split 7:3 into training and test sets. Thyroid tissue and blood T-cell repertoires from six Graves' hyperthyroidism patients were also compared in the study. Once sampling was done, hyperthyroidism patients were given methimazole at a starting dose of 30 mg daily, whereas ophthalmopathy patients were given high-dose intravenous methylprednisolone. According to the paper, TCR Vbeta CDR3 sequencing was carried out on 135 peripheral blood samples, which came from approximately 43 ophthalmopathy, fewer than 80 hyperthyroidism and roughly 17 progressor patients.

TCR beta CDR3 regions were amplified from RNA transcripts. For the first round of RT-PCR on the TCR CDR3, the HTBI primer set was used together with the Qiagen OneStep RT-PCR kit. The libraries were constructed in a second round of multiplex PCR and then size-selected and purified. The libraries were sequenced on an Illumina HiSeq2000 using paired-end 100 bp reads. Processing in the source paper ran as follows. SOAPnuke was used to process the raw data, throwing out any read that contained adapters or uncalled bases, had a mean Phred below 15, or lacked an exact constant-primer or identifier match. High-quality paired reads were merged using COPE v1.2.5, and each unique nucleotide sequence was defined as a clonotype. Clonotypes were aligned to IMGT TRBV, TRBD and TRBJ reference segments using MiTCR v1.1. The analysis was restricted to V-J combinations with a frequency above 0.0001, which together covered about 99% of the repertoires. A TCS score was defined as the ratio between F50 (clonal expansion) and ExV (chaos), using BLOSUM62-based TCRdist between CDR3 peptides within each V-J. Welch's t-statistics and random forest reduced fewer than 550 V-J features to about 13, which were used in a naive Bayes classifier (R e1071). TCRdb applied fastp at Q25 and MiXCR to the public reads, then kept only in-frame beta chains. Rows with a matching CDR3 protein are joined into one entry that keeps the most common DNA and genes. These V and J calls rely on TCRdb rather than the paper's analysis. The sample table shows about 530,000 distinct CDR3 sequences, and approximately 17% are seen once. The ten largest make up 15% to 20% of the sample.

Ophthalmopathy patients had moderately to severely active disease, with a Clinical Activity Score of 3 or more, a NOSPECS grade of 4 or more, and a disease duration of less than 3 months. Patients with uncontrolled infections, other autoimmune diseases, pregnancy or lactation were excluded. Clinical symptoms, serum thyroxine and TRAb, thyroid ultrasound, and orbital computed tomography formed the basis for the diagnoses. PBMCs were separated from about 10 ml of fresh peripheral blood using Ficoll-Paque density gradient centrifugation. Total RNA was extracted with Trizol reagent, and quality was checked on an Agilent 2100 Bioanalyzer. With regard to this clonotype: It has no known antigen specificity. Qualities for individual bases were not recorded, and no much larger clone is one base off.

Here is what the overall study found, with its caveats: Ophthalmopathy was separated from stable hyperthyroidism by a 13 V-J signature model, with around 90% sensitivity and 81% to 82% specificity obtained in cross-validation and 80%/75% obtained in testing. No statistical method was used to fix the sample size in advance, and group allocation was not hidden from the investigators. Most expanded thyroid clonotypes (frequency above 0.001) were also detected in blood, a finding suggesting that blood repertoires may reflect thyroid immune responses. In validation, the model predicted progression to ophthalmopathy with 60% to 71% sensitivity and roughly 75% specificity, a median of 6.5 months before onset.

Here V drops 3 bases and J drops 6 bases, and the junction holds 5 bases not matched to any gene. The CDR3, from cysteine to phenylalanine, totals 14 residues. Of the read, only the CDR3 DNA is kept; its 42 bases are in frame from base 1. CDR1 is given as SGDLS and CDR2 as YYNGEE, both from the germline V gene. The specimen sequenced was blood. The chain is encoded by TRBV9 joined to TRBJ2-2; the central 7 bases match TRBD1. The source is a woman between 18 and 29 years old with Graves' ophthalmopathy. The DNA reads as follows: TGTGCCAGCAGCGCAGGGGGACGGGCCGGGGAGCTGTTTTTT. It is translated as CASSAGGRAGELFF.